One and the same sample provided the 29 T cell receptor beta chains below, sequenced in a study of blood T cell repertoires in COVID-19. Assay: immunoSEQ multiplex PCR; the TCRdb copy retains only in-frame clones and omits some. The sample yields 150,000 to 200,000 clones, 82% seen once. Sequenced: PBMCs or T cells enriched from blood (not recorded which). The receptors stem from a woman aged 55-69 years with acute COVID-19.

The CDR3 nucleotides are TGTGCCTGGAGTGTACATCCCGCGGGGGGATTTAACTATGGCTACACCTTC. Translating gives CAWSVHPAGGFNYGYTF. This sequence joins TRBV30 and TRBJ1-2; tentative D call: TRBD1 (5 bases). Between the trimmed V and J ends, which lost 0 bases and 1 base, there was a span of 18 bases. Germline V gene data show CDR1 as GTSNPN and CDR2 as SVGIG (reference sequence). CDR3 size: 17 residues. The complete variable domain, with remaining parts taken from reference TRBV30 and TRBJ1-2, reads SQTIHQWPATLVQPVGSPLSLECTVEGTSNPNLYWYRQAAGRGLQLLFYSVGIGQISSEVPQNLSASRPQDRQFILSSKKLLLSDSGFYLCAWSVHPAGGFNYGYTFGSGTRLTVV.

The rearrangement uses TRBV6-4 and TRBJ2-7; 11 nucleotides agree with TRBD1. Trimming at V came to 6 bases and at J to 4 bases, leaving 11 bases not matched to a gene. The CDR3 totals 16 residues. Germline CDR1 MRHNA, CDR2 SNTAGT. CDR3 DNA: TGTGCCAGCAGCCTAAGGGACAGGGGGACGGGTTACGAGCAGTACGTC. This codes for CASSLRDRGTGYEQYV.

The gene calls are TRBV11-3 and TRBJ2-2; 7 bases are shared with TRBD1. V gave up 6 bases and J gave up 4 bases; unmatched junction bases: 11. The CDR3 runs 16 residues. CDR1 and CDR2 (germline): SGHNT, YENEEA. Here the CDR3 reads CASSQKGAQATGELFF. CDR3 DNA sequence: TGTGCCAGCAGTCAAAAGGGGGCCCAGGCCACCGGGGAGCTGTTTTTT.

The genes are TRBV11-2 and TRBJ1-2; perhaps TRBD1 as D (6 bases). The CDR3 has 13 amino acids. V lost 8 bases and J 0 bases, leaving 10 bases between the germline ends. CDR1 is SGHAT and CDR2 is FQNNGV in the germline V gene. CDR3: CASRRTANYGYTF. Written as DNA, the CDR3 is TGTGCCAGCCGACGGACAGCTAACTATGGCTACACCTTC.

This rearrangement joins TRBV4-2 to TRBJ2-6, with unresolved D. V lost 2 bases and J 1 base, leaving 6 bases between the germline ends. The CDR3 length is 15 residues. CDR1 and CDR2 (germline): LGHNA, YNFKEQ. Here the CDR3 reads CASSQLSSGANVLTF. Written as DNA, the CDR3 is TGTGCCAGCAGCCAATTATCGTCTGGGGCCAACGTCCTGACTTTC.

Here the CDR3 reads CASMKSSGGLGYNEQFF. CDR3 DNA: TGTGCCAGTATGAAATCTAGCGGGGGGTTGGGATACAATGAGCAGTTCTTC. This chain joins TRBV19 and TRBJ2-1; TRBD2 aligns across 11 bases. V gave up 7 bases and J gave up 4 bases; unmatched junction bases: 12. Germline loops: CDR1 LNHDA, CDR2 SQIVND (reference sequence). The CDR3 is made up of 17 amino acids.

The chain uses TRBV7-2 and TRBJ2-1, with D possibly matching TRBD2 (7 bases). CDR3 length: 15 amino acids. CDR1 is SGHTA and CDR2 is FQGNSA in the germline V gene. Trimming removed 1 base at V and 7 bases at J, with 14 bases between. This CDR3 reads CASSLVGGPVNEQFF. CDR3 bases: TGTGCCAGCAGCTTAGTGGGGGGGCCAGTGAATGAGCAGTTCTTC.

The chain couples TRBV5-1 to TRBJ2-1; tentatively, D is TRBD1 (6 bases). Germline-derived CDR1 and CDR2 are SGHRS and YFSETQ. V shed 0 bases and J shed 4 bases, with 11 bases lying between them. This CDR3 contains 15 residues. The CDR3, as DNA: TGCGCCAGCAGCTTGGAAGGGACAATTTACAATGAGCAGTTCTTC. Residues: CASSLEGTIYNEQFF. The whole variable domain, filled in from reference TRBV5-1 and TRBJ2-1, reads KAGVTQTPRYLIKTRGQQVTLSCSPISGHRSVSWYQQTPGQGLQFLFEYFSETQRNKGNFPGRFSGRQFSNSRSEMNVSTLELGDSALYLCASSLEGTIYNEQFFGPGTRLTVL.

V usage is TRBV28 and J usage is TRBJ1-2, with 12 bases identical to TRBD1. After removal of 3 bases from V and 0 bases from J, the junction contained 11 bases not matched to a gene. The CDR3 loop spans 19 amino acids. The germline CDR1 and CDR2 sequences are MDHEN and SYDVKM. The CDR3 region is CASSFFPGQGAFSNYGYTF. Here the CDR3 DNA reads TGTGCCAGCAGTTTCTTCCCGGGACAGGGGGCTTTCTCTAACTATGGCTACACCTTC.

The chain couples TRBV7-8 to TRBJ1-1, with D perhaps TRBD1 (5 bases). V shed 1 base and J shed 6 bases, with 12 bases lying between them. Germline V CDR1 and CDR2: SGHVS, FQNEAQ. The CDR3 runs 14 residues. In DNA form, the CDR3 reads TGTGCCAGCAGCTTAGAGGCAGGGAAGGCTGAAGCTTTCTTT. It codes for CASSLEAGKAEAFF.

This rearrangement joins TRBV14 to TRBJ1-2; 12 bases match TRBD1. From germline, CDR1 is SGHDN and CDR2 FVKESK. This CDR3 has 17 amino acids. V gave up 2 bases and J gave up 7 bases; unmatched junction bases: 11. The CDR3 loop is CASSQYGTGGGFAGYTF. The CDR3 DNA sequence: TGTGCCAGCAGCCAATACGGGACAGGGGGCGGCTTTGCTGGCTACACCTTC.

The chain combines TRBV5-1 with TRBJ1-2; weak D call: TRBD1 (5 bases). Between the trimmed V and J ends, which lost 2 bases and 7 bases, there was a span of 21 bases. There are 16 residues in the CDR3. CDR1 is SGHRS, CDR2 YFSETQ, per germline. CDR3 loop: CASSFSSGTAGVGYTF. CDR3 coding DNA: TGCGCCAGCAGCTTCAGTTCCGGGACGGCGGGGGTTGGCTACACCTTC.

This clone appeared once. The J gene is TRBJ1-3, the V gene TRBV9; D unclear. Per the germline V gene, CDR1 is SGDLS and CDR2 is YYNGEE. V was pared by 0 bases and J by 1 base, with 5 bases between. The CDR3 covers 14 residues. Here the CDR3 reads CASSVDNSGNTIYF. In DNA, the CDR3 is TGTGCCAGCAGCGTAGACAATTCTGGAAACACCATATATTTT.

This clone showed up just a few times. The rearrangement uses TRBV18 and TRBJ1-3; 7 bases align to TRBD1. The germline V gene encodes CDR1 KGHSH and CDR2 LQKENI. There are 15 residues in the CDR3. Losses at the gene ends were 3 bases for V and 1 base for J; bases not matched to a gene: 3. The DNA of the CDR3 is TGTGCCAGCTCACCGGGACAGACGTCTGGAAACACCATATATTTT. It yields the protein CASSPGQTSGNTIYF.

The chain couples TRBV18 to TRBJ1-6, with a tentative D call TRBD1 (5 bases). Germline CDR1 KGHSH, CDR2 LQKENI. The CDR3 loop spans 15 amino acids. Trimming cost V 0 bases and J 10 bases, with 13 bases left between them. CDR3 DNA: TGTGCCAGCTCACCACCGGGGCAGGGAAGGTCACCCCTCCACTTT. Translating gives CASSPPGQGRSPLHF. The full variable domain, its missing parts supplied by reference TRBV18 and TRBJ1-6, is NAGVMQNPRHLVRRRGQEARLRCSPMKGHSHVYWYRQLPEEGLKFMVYLQKENIIDESGMPKERFSAEFPKEGPSILRIQQVVRGDSAAYFCASSPPGQGRSPLHFGNGTRLTVT.

This chain uses TRBV6-2 or TRBV6-3 with TRBJ1-2, with 7 bases lining up with TRBD1. CDR1 and CDR2 from the germline V gene are MNHEY and SVGEGT. The CDR3 extends over 13 amino acids. Trimming at V came to 5 bases and at J to 4 bases, leaving 4 bases not matched to a gene. The CDR3 reads CASSARDSYGYTF. The CDR3 DNA sequence: TGTGCCAGCAGTGCCCGGGACAGCTATGGCTACACCTTC.

The rearrangement joins TRBV5-1 to TRBJ1-5; the match to TRBD1 covers 9 bases. CDR1 is SGHRS, CDR2 YFSETQ, per germline. CDR3 length: 15 amino acids. V dropped 5 bases and J dropped 4; count of bases not matched to a gene: 7. The CDR3 loop reads CASRAGTGLNQPQHF. The CDR3 nucleotides read TGCGCCAGCAGAGCCGGGACAGGGTTGAATCAGCCCCAGCATTTT.

The chain combines TRBV6-5 with TRBJ1-1, with TRBD1 matching 7 bases. The CDR3 consists of 16 residues. J was trimmed by 4 bases and V by 2 bases; bases with no gene match: 10. Germline assignment: CDR1 MNHEY and CDR2 SVGAGI. The CDR3 region is CASSYPRQGRGTEAFF. The CDR3 nucleotides read TGTGCCAGCAGTTACCCGAGACAGGGAAGGGGCACTGAAGCTTTCTTT.

This chain uses TRBV7-9 with TRBJ2-1, with TRBD2 matching over 9 bases. The junction had 5 bases not matched to a gene; V was cut back by 2 bases and J by 6 bases. Per germline, CDR1 SEHNR and CDR2 FQNEAQ (reference sequence). This CDR3 region has 15 residues. The CDR3 region has the DNA TGTGCCAGCAGCTTAAGTCGTAGCGGGGGCAATGAGCAGTTCTTC. Translating gives CASSLSRSGGNEQFF. Together with reference TRBV7-9 and TRBJ2-1, the CDR3 gives the full variable domain: DTGVSQNPRHKITKRGQNVTFRCDPISEHNRLYWYRQTLGQGPEFLTYFQNEAQLEKSRLLSDRFSAERPKGSFSTLEIQRTEQGDSAMYLCASSLSRSGGNEQFFGPGTRLTVL.

The rearrangement links TRBV18 to TRBJ1-1; possible D gene TRBD1, 5 bases. Germline lookup yields CDR1 KGHSH and CDR2 LQKENI. V was clipped by 2 bases and J by 4 bases, with 8 bases between them. This CDR3 is built from 13 residues. The CDR3 spells CASSPGRGTEAFF. CDR3 DNA: TGTGCCAGCTCACCAGGGAGGGGCACTGAAGCTTTCTTT.

This rearrangement joins TRBV15 to TRBJ2-7; TRBD2 matches at 12 bases. CDR1 and CDR2 from the germline V gene are LNHNV and YYDKDF (reference sequence). The CDR3 contains 14 residues. V gave up 5 bases and J gave up 11 bases; unmatched junction bases: 10. The CDR3 DNA follows: TGTGCCACCAGCTCCTGGGCTAGCGGGAGGGCGAAGTACTTC. It codes for CATSSWASGRAKYF.

The gene calls are TRBV2 and TRBJ2-2, with 8 bases lining up with TRBD2. CDR1 is SNHLY, CDR2 FYNNEI, per germline. This CDR3 region has 16 residues. Germline trimming cut 4 bases from V and 6 bases from J; bases unmatched to any gene: 10. As DNA, the CDR3 is TGTGCCAGCAGTGGAAAAAGCGGGAGAGGATCCGGGGAGCTGTTTTTT. It translates to CASSGKSGRGSGELFF.

The chain uses TRBV18 and TRBJ1-4; D not resolved. V shed 6 bases and J shed 11 bases, with 19 bases lying between them. The CDR3 totals 14 residues. Germline CDR1 and CDR2: KGHSH and LQKENI. The CDR3 loop reads CASSESERITKLFF. The CDR3 DNA is TGTGCCAGCTCCGAAAGCGAAAGGATCACCAAACTGTTTTTT.

The chain recombines TRBV3-1 (or the pseudogene TRBV3-2) with TRBJ2-3; D gene ambiguous. There are 15 residues in the CDR3. From germline, CDR1 is LGHDT and CDR2 YNNKEL (reference sequence). V was shortened by 5 bases and J by 1 base, with 13 bases between the two germline ends. Written as DNA, the CDR3 is TGTGCCAGCAGCACTTCGTCCCTGGGCACAGATACGCAGTATTTT. Its protein product is CASSTSSLGTDTQYF.

The chain carries TRBV29-1 and TRBJ1-4, with a tentative D call TRBD1 (6 bases). In germline, CDR1 is SQVTM, CDR2 ANQGSEA. V gave up 6 bases and J gave up 3 bases, with 14 bases separating them. The CDR3 contains 14 residues. The CDR3 DNA is TGCAGCGTCGGGGGGGCAAGTTCTAATGAAAAACTGTTTTTT. This encodes CSVGGASSNEKLFF.

The chain recombines TRBV6-2 or TRBV6-3 with TRBJ1-4; no reliable D call. The CDR3 totals 13 residues. The ends were cut back, 4 bases at V and 8 bases at J, with 11 bases in the middle. Germline CDR1 is MNHEY and CDR2 is SVGEGT. The CDR3 region has the DNA TGTGCCAGCAGTTTAGGGTGGAGGGAAAAACTGTTTTTT. It translates to CASSLGWREKLFF.

J is TRBJ2-2 and V is TRBV5-1, with D perhaps matching TRBD1 (6 bases). From germline, CDR1 is SGHRS and CDR2 YFSETQ. Trimming left V 5 bases short and J 5 bases short, with 10 bases between. CDR3 length: 13 amino acids. Written as DNA, the CDR3 is TGCGCCAGCAGTCAACAGGGTACCGGGGAGCTGTTTTTT. It specifies CASSQQGTGELFF.

The CDR3 is CASSLDINYGYTF. The CDR3 nucleotides are TGCGCCAGCAGCTTGGATATTAACTATGGCTACACCTTC. The rearrangement joins TRBV5-1 to TRBJ1-2, with D uncertain. The V gene lost 0 bases and the J gene lost 1 base, with 4 bases spanning the gap. CDR1 is SGHRS and CDR2 is YFSETQ in the germline V gene. The CDR3 sequence is 13 residues long.

This sequence joins TRBV28 and TRBJ1-1, with a tentative D call TRBD1 (6 bases). V dropped 8 bases and J dropped 8 bases, with 12 bases sitting between them. The CDR3 extends over 11 amino acids. Per the germline V gene, CDR1 is MDHEN and CDR2 is SYDVKM. Here the CDR3 reads CASHDRNEAFF. In DNA, the CDR3 is TGTGCCAGCCACGACAGGAACGAAGCTTTCTTT.